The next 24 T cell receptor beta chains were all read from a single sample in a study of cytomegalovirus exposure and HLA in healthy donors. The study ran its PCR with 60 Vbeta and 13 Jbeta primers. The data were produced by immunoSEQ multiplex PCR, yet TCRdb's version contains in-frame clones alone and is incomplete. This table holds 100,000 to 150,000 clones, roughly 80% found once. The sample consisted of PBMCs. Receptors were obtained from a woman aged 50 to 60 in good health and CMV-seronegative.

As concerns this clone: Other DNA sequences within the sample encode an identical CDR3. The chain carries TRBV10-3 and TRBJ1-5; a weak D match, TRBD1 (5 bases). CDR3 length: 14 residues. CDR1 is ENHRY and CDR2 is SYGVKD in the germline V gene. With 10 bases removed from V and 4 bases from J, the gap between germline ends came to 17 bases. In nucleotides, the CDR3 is TGTGCCAGTAGCGTCACGGGGGGGAATCAGCCCCAGCATTTT. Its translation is CASSVTGGNQPQHF.

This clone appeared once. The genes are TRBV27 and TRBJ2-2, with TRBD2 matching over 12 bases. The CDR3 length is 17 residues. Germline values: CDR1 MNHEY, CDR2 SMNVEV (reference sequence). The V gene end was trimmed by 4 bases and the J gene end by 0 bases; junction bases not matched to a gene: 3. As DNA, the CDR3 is TGTGCCAGCAGTTCCGGACTAGCGGGGTCGAACACCGGGGAGCTGTTTTTT. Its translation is CASSSGLAGSNTGELFF.

The CDR3 here is CASSLLAGGPRYNEQFF. CDR3 bases: TGTGCCAGCAGCTTACTAGCGGGAGGGCCGAGGTACAATGAGCAGTTCTTC. The chain couples TRBV7-9 to TRBJ2-1, with 12 bases matching TRBD2. The CDR3 spans 17 residues. Germline V lookup: CDR1 SEHNR, CDR2 FQNEAQ (reference sequence). Unmatched junction bases numbered 6, after V lost 2 bases and J lost 4 bases.

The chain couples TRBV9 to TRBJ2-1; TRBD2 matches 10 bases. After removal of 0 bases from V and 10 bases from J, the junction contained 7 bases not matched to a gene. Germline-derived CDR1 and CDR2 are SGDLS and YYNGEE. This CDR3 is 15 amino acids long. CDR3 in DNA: TGTGCCAGCAGCGTAGGTCTAGCGGGAGAGGGCGAGCAGTTCTTC. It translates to CASSVGLAGEGEQFF.

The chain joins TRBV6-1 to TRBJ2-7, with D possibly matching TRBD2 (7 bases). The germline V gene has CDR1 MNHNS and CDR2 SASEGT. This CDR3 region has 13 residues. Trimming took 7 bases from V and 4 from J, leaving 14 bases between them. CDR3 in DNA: TGTGCCAGCACCGGGGGGCGGCTGTACGAGCAGTACTTC. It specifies CASTGGRLYEQYF.

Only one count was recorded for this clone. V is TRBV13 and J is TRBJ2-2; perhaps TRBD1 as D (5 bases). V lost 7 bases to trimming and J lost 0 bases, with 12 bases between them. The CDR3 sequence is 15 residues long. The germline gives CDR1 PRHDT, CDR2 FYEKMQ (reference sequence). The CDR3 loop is CASKDIFANTGELFF. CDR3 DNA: TGTGCCAGCAAGGACATATTTGCGAACACCGGGGAGCTGTTTTTT.

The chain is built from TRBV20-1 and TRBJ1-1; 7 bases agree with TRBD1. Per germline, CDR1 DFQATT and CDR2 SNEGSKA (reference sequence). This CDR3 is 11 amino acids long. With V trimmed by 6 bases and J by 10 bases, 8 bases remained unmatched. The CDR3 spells CSASGGSPAFF. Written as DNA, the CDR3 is TGCAGTGCCTCAGGGGGATCGCCAGCTTTCTTT.

CDR3 protein: CASTKLLGLGSVEQYF. In nucleotides, the CDR3 is TGTGCCAGCACCAAACTGTTGGGACTAGGGTCGGTCGAGCAGTACTTC. The V gene is TRBV5-4, the J gene TRBJ2-5; 8 positions match TRBD2. Gene TRBJ2-7 matches the end of the DNA better, so the J call may be wrong. Germline CDR1 is SGHNT and CDR2 is YYREEE (reference sequence). The CDR3 consists of 16 residues.

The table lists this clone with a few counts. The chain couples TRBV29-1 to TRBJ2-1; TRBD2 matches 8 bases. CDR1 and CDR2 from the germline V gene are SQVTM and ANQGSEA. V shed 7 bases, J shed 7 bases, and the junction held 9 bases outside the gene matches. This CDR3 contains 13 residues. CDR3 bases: TGCAGCGCCCCCGGACTAGCATATAATGAGCAGTTCTTC. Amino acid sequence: CSAPGLAYNEQFF.

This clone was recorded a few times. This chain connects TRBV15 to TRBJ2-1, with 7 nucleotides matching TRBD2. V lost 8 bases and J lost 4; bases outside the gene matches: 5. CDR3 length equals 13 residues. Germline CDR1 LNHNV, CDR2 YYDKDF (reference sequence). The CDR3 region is CATRAGGYNEQFF. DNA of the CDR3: TGTGCCACCCGGGCCGGGGGGTACAATGAGCAGTTCTTC.

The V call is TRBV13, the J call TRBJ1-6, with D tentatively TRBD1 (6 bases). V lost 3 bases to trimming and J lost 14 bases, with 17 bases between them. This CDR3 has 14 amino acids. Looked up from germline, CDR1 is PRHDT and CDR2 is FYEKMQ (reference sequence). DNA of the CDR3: TGTGCCAGCAGCTTCTCGGCCTCAGGGGCGACCCTCCACTTT. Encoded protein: CASSFSASGATLHF.

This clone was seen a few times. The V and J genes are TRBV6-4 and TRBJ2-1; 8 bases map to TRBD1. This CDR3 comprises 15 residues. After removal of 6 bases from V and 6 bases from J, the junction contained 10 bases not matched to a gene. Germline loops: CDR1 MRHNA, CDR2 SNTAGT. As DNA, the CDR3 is TGTGCCAGCAGCGCGGGACAGGAGGGGATCAATGAGCAGTTCTTC. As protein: CASSAGQEGINEQFF.

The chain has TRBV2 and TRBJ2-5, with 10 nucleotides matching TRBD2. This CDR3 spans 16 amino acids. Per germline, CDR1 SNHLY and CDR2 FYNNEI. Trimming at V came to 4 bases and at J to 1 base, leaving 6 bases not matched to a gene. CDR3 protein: CASSGLLAGTQETQYF. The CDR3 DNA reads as TGTGCCAGCAGTGGGTTACTAGCGGGAACCCAAGAGACCCAGTACTTC.

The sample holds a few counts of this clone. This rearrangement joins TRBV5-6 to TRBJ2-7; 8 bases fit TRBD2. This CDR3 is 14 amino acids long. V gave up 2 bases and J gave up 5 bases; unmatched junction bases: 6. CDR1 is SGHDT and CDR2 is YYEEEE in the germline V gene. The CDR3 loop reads CASSLAGVGNEQYF. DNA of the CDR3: TGTGCCAGCAGCTTAGCGGGAGTGGGCAACGAGCAGTACTTC.

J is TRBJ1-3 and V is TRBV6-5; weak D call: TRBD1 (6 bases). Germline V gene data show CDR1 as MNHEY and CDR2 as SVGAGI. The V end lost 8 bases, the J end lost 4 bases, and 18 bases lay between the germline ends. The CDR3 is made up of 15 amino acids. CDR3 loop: CASAKHRAHGNTIYF. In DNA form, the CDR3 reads TGTGCCAGCGCAAAGCACAGGGCTCACGGAAACACCATATATTTT.

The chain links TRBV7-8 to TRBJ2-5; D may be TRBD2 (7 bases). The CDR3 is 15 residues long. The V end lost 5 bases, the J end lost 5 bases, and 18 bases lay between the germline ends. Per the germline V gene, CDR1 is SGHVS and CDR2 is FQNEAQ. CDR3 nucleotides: TGTGCCAGCAGCCGGGGGCGGGGGCCCGAGGAGACCCAGTACTTC. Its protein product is CASSRGRGPEETQYF.

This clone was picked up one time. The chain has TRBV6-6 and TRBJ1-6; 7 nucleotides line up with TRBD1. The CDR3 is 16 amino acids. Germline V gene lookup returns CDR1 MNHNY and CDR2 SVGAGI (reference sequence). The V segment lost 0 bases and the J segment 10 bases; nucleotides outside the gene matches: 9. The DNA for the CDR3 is TGTGCCAGCAGTTACTCAGAGACAGGGAACGGGTCACCCCTCCACTTT. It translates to CASSYSETGNGSPLHF.

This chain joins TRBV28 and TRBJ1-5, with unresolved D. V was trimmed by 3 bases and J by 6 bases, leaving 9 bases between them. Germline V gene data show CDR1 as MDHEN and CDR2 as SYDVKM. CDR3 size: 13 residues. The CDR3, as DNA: TGTGCCAGCAGTTTTGAGGGTGGTCAGCCCCAGCATTTT. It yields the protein CASSFEGGQPQHF.

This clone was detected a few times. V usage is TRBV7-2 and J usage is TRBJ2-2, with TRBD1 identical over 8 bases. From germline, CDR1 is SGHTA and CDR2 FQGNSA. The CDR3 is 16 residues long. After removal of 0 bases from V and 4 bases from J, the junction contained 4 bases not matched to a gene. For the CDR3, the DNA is TGTGCCAGCAGCTTAGCACAGGGGGGAATCACCGGGGAGCTGTTTTTT. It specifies CASSLAQGGITGELFF.

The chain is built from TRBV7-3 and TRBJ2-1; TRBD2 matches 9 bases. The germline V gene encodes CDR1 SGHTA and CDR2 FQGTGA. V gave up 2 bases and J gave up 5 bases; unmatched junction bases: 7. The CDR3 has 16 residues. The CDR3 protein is CASSLVGLAGNNEQFF. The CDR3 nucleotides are TGTGCCAGCAGCTTAGTCGGGCTAGCGGGGAACAATGAGCAGTTCTTC. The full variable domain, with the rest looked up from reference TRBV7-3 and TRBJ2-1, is GAGVSQTPSNKVTEKGKYVELRCDPISGHTALYWYRQSLGQGPEFLIYFQGTGAADDSGLPNDRFFAVRPEGSVSTLKIQRTERGDSAVYLCASSLVGLAGNNEQFFGPGTRLTVL.

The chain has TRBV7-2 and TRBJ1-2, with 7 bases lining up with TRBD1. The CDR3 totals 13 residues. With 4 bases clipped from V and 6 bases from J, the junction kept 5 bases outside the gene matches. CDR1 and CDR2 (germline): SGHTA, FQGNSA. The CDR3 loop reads CASSSGGIDGYTF. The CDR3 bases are TGTGCCAGCAGCTCAGGGGGGATCGATGGCTACACCTTC.

As DNA, the CDR3 is TGTGCCAGCAGTTTGTTGCTAGCGGGAGGTGTCGCGAACACCGGGGAGCTGTTTTTT. Its translation: CASSLLLAGGVANTGELFF. This sequence joins TRBV28 and TRBJ2-2; TRBD2 agrees at 11 bases. Germline-derived CDR1 and CDR2 are MDHEN and SYDVKM. This CDR3 has 19 amino acids. The V and J ends lost 3 bases and 0 bases, in that order; junction bases with no gene match: 9. Drawing the rest from reference TRBV28 and TRBJ2-2, the complete variable domain is DVKVTQSSRYLVKRTGEKVFLECVQDMDHENMFWYRQDPGLGLRLIYFSYDVKMKEKGDIPEGYSVSREKKERFSLILESASTNQTSMYLCASSLLLAGGVANTGELFFGEGSRLTVL.

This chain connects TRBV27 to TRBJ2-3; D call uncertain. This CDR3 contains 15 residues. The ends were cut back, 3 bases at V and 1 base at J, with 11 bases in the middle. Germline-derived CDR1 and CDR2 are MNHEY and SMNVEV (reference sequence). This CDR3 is CASSFLVSRTDTQYF. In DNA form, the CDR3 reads TGTGCCAGCAGTTTTTTAGTTTCACGCACAGATACGCAGTATTTT.

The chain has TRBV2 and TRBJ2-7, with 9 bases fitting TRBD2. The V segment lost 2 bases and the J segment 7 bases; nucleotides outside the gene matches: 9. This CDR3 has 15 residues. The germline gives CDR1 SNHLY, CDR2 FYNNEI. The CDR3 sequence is CASSEQAGGAGEQYF. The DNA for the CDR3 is TGTGCCAGCAGTGAACAAGCGGGAGGTGCTGGGGAGCAGTACTTC.